The 9 T cell receptor beta chains listed next were all sequenced from one sample in a study of identical twins. TCRdb processed the 5' RACE reads anew with MiXCR; each CDR3 protein has one entry. The repertoire has 1.5 million or so distinct CDR3 sequences, around 33% of them found once; the top ten carry about 0.27%. Material for sequencing was cord blood. These receptor sequences come from a newborn girl in good health.

The chain's CDR3 is CASSPGTAINEKLFF. The CDR3 DNA follows: TGTGCCAGCAGCCCGGGGACAGCCATTAATGAAAAACTGTTTTTT. The V and J genes are TRBV27 and TRBJ1-4; 7 bases line up with TRBD1. CDR1 and CDR2 (germline): MNHEY, SMNVEV (reference sequence). V was clipped by 6 bases and J by 4 bases; unmatched bases: 8. The CDR3 length is 15 residues. The full variable domain, its missing parts supplied by reference TRBV27 and TRBJ1-4, is EAQVTQNPRYLITVTGKKLTVTCSQNMNHEYMSWYRQDPGLGLRQIYYSMNVEVTDKGDVPEGYKVSRKEKRNFPLILESPSPNQTSLYFCASSPGTAINEKLFFGSGTQLSVL.

This clonotype was counted a few times. V is TRBV9 and J is TRBJ2-3; 10 nucleotides agree with TRBD2. The ends lost 1 base at V and 2 bases at J; junction bases unmatched: 7. This CDR3 is 17 amino acids long. CDR1 and CDR2 from the germline V gene are SGDLS and YYNGEE. CDR3 bases: TGTGCCAGCAGCGTATCAGCGGGACTAGCGCTCACAGATACGCAGTATTTT. Protein sequence: CASSVSAGLALTDTQYF.

A few counts support this clonotype. The chain has TRBV10-3 and TRBJ1-2; TRBD1 is a possible D gene (6 bases). In germline, CDR1 is ENHRY, CDR2 SYGVKD. The V gene lost 7 bases and the J gene lost 2 bases, with 11 bases spanning the gap. The CDR3 spans 13 residues. CDR3 DNA: TGTGCCATCACCAGACAGGCAAACTATGGCTACACCTTC. Residues: CAITRQANYGYTF.

At least ten counts were recorded for this clonotype. The DNA for the CDR3 is TGTGCCAGCAGCTTATTTGGGACTTCGAGCACAGATACGCAGTATTTT. This codes for CASSLFGTSSTDTQYF. The chain combines TRBV7-2 with TRBJ2-3; perhaps TRBD2 as D (6 bases). Germline lookup yields CDR1 SGHTA and CDR2 FQGNSA. The CDR3 is made up of 16 amino acids. V was trimmed by 2 bases and J by 0 bases, leaving 12 bases between them.

This chain links TRBV28 with TRBJ1-5; tentatively, D is TRBD1 (5 bases). Trimming took 3 bases from V and 0 from J, leaving 9 bases between them. CDR1 and CDR2 (germline): MDHEN, SYDVKM. This CDR3 contains 15 residues. The CDR3 region is CASSFRTYSNQPQHF. The CDR3 DNA is TGTGCCAGCAGTTTCCGGACATATAGCAATCAGCCCCAGCATTTT.

In this sample, this clonotype turned up many times. This chain joins TRBV10-3 and TRBJ2-5; D not resolved. The better agreement between TRBJ2-7 and the DNA end casts doubt on the J call. The CDR3 has 13 residues. CDR1 and CDR2 from the germline V gene are ENHRY and SYGVKD. This CDR3 is CATARPQRVEQYF. Here the CDR3 DNA reads TGTGCCACGGCGAGGCCTCAAAGGGTCGAGCAGTACTTC.

This chain links TRBV20-1 with TRBJ1-5; no clear D gene. Trimming pared 0 bases from V and 6 bases from J, leaving 9 bases between. This CDR3 is built from 13 residues. Germline CDR1 DFQATT, CDR2 SNEGSKA (reference sequence). The CDR3 region is CSARELPLQPQHF. The CDR3 region has the DNA TGCAGTGCTAGAGAACTCCCACTTCAGCCCCAGCATTTT.

The genes are TRBV5-1 and TRBJ1-1, with D unresolved. Per germline, CDR1 SGHRS and CDR2 YFSETQ. The CDR3 runs to 14 residues. Between the trimmed V and J ends, which lost 2 bases and 5 bases, there was a span of 13 bases. For the CDR3, the DNA is TGCGCCAGCAGCTTCCTCCCCGCGGAAACTGAAGCTTTCTTT. It translates to CASSFLPAETEAFF.

The rearrangement links TRBV6-1 to TRBJ2-4; 8 positions agree with TRBD2. The end of the DNA aligns better with TRBJ2-7, so the J call may be wrong. Germline V gives CDR1 MNHNS, CDR2 SASEGT. CDR3 size: 15 residues. CDR3 DNA sequence: TGTGCCAGCAGTGAACACCGACTAGCGAGGGACGAGCAGTACTTC. Encoded protein: CASSEHRLARDEQYF.